These T cell receptor beta chains were read from a single sample in a study of spatial heterogeneity in lung cancer. TCRdb recomputed calls from the 5' RACE reads with MiXCR, one row per CDR3 protein. The table has 82,000 or so distinct CDR3 sequences, about 12% seen once. The starting material was PBMCs, obtained at surgery. These receptors originate from a male donor with early-stage non-small cell lung cancer. Both conserved end residues are part of each CDR3. The D gene is left open where the match is weak. Some rows mark clone size as missing; the rest say once, few, many or name a class of expanded clone.

NA	many	TRBV11-2	TRBJ2-6	CASSASGANVLTF	TGTGCCAGCAGCGCCTCTGGGGCCAACGTCCTGACTTTC
TRBD2	NA	TRBV5-1	TRBJ2-3	CASSLKRGGDTQYF	TGCGCCAGCAGCTTGAAGCGGGGAGGAGATACGCAGTATTTT
TRBD2	many	TRBV13	TRBJ2-1	CASSSRTSGRANNEQFF	TGTGCCAGCAGCTCGCGGACTAGCGGGAGGGCGAACAATGAGCAGTTCTTC
TRBD2	NA	TRBV29-1	TRBJ2-7	CSAAVRTSGTGQGEQYF	TGCAGCGCTGCCGTAAGGACTAGCGGGACGGGTCAGGGAGAGCAGTACTTC
NA	NA	TRBV11-2	TRBJ2-3	CASSLQTDTQYF	TGTGCCAGCAGCTTACAAACAGATACGCAGTATTTT
NA	few	TRBV5-1	TRBJ2-3	CASSAVQGHTDTQYF	TGCGCCAGCAGCGCCGTGCAGGGGCACACAGATACGCAGTATTTT
NA	few	TRBV13	TRBJ2-6	CAIPRPDMSSGANVLTF	TGTGCCATCCCCCGGCCGGACATGAGCTCTGGGGCCAACGTCCTGACTTTC
NA	NA	TRBV18	TRBJ1-5	CASSLQDQPQHF	TGTGCCAGCTCACTACAAGATCAGCCCCAGCATTTT
TRBD1	few	TRBV29-1	TRBJ1-1	CSVLQGAEVNTEAFF	TGCAGCGTTTTACAGGGGGCAGAGGTGAACACTGAAGCTTTCTTT
NA	few	TRBV27	TRBJ2-2	CASRFDSNTGELFF	TGTGCCAGCAGGTTTGACAGTAACACCGGGGAGCTGTTTTTT
NA	few	TRBV5-6	TRBJ1-1	CASSTGPEAFF	TGTGCCAGCAGCACAGGGCCTGAAGCTTTCTTT
TRBD2	NA	TRBV7-9	TRBJ2-1	CASSAPGGLAGGRSSYNEQFF	TGTGCCAGCAGCGCGCCCGGCGGACTAGCGGGAGGAAGAAGCTCCTACAATGAGCAGTTCTTC
TRBD2	NA	TRBV7-7	TRBJ2-3	CASSLNSGANTQYF	TGTGCCAGCAGCTTGAATAGCGGGGCGAATACGCAGTATTTT
TRBD2	NA	TRBV5-1	TRBJ2-3	CASSLDGGRGPTDTQYF	TGCGCCAGCAGCTTAGACGGTGGGAGGGGACCGACAGATACGCAGTATTTT
NA	NA	TRBV2	TRBJ1-2	CASSERPGANYGYTF	TGTGCCAGCAGTGAAAGACCGGGCGCCAACTATGGCTACACCTTC
TRBD1	NA	TRBV29-1	TRBJ1-4	CSVKGAPLGIDEKLFF	TGCAGCGTTAAGGGGGCTCCTCTCGGGATCGATGAAAAACTGTTTTTT
NA	few	TRBV5-5	TRBJ1-5	CASSFRGHSNQPQHF	TGTGCCAGCAGCTTCAGGGGCCATAGCAATCAGCCCCAGCATTTT
NA	few	TRBV2	TRBJ1-5	CASSYQGGNRNQPQHF	TGTGCCAGCAGTTATCAGGGTGGTAATAGGAATCAGCCCCAGCATTTT
TRBD2	many	TRBV18	TRBJ2-7	CASSSRQPAGTSGAKQYF	TGTGCCAGCTCCTCCCGCCAACCCGCCGGGACTAGCGGGGCAAAGCAGTACTTC
NA	many	TRBV7-9	TRBJ1-1	CASSLARTPEAFF	TGTGCCAGCAGCTTAGCGAGGACACCCGAAGCTTTCTTT
TRBD2	many	TRBV12-3/TRBV12-4	TRBJ2-1	CASRELAGGYNEQFF	TGTGCCAGCAGAGAACTAGCGGGAGGTTACAATGAGCAGTTCTTC
NA	NA	TRBV6-5	TRBJ2-7	CASSYGVGEQYF	TGTGCCAGCAGTTACGGGGTAGGCGAGCAGTACTTC
NA	NA	TRBV12-3/TRBV12-4	TRBJ1-1	CASSFSRREKTEAFF	TGTGCCAGCAGTTTCTCTAGGAGGGAAAAAACTGAAGCTTTCTTT
NA	NA	TRBV29-1	TRBJ1-2	CSVEDYKPNYGYTF	TGCAGCGTTGAAGATTACAAGCCCAACTATGGCTACACCTTC
NA	NA	TRBV7-3	TRBJ1-5	CASSLDTNQPQHF	TGTGCCAGCAGCTTAGACACCAATCAGCCCCAGCATTTT
NA	few	TRBV29-1	TRBJ2-7	CSVDGGYEQYF	TGCAGCGTAGATGGGGGCTACGAGCAGTACTTC
NA	few	TRBV2	TRBJ2-5	CASSETVGATQYF	TGTGCCAGCAGTGAAACGGTTGGGGCGACCCAGTACTTC